One T cell receptor (beta chain) is described in this entry. Clinical history reported by participants formed the basis on which cohorts were assigned. This entry comes from a study of blood T cell repertoires in COVID-19. Study details: Cohort 3 donors were reported recovered after two negative PCRs, clearance, or symptom resolution.

The CDR3 covers 15 residues. V was clipped by 4 bases and J by 7 bases, with 16 bases between them. CDR1 is MGHRA and CDR2 is YSYEKL in the germline V gene. Assay: immunoSEQ multiplex PCR; the TCRdb copy retains only in-frame clones and omits some. The sample lists about 190,000 clones; 86% were seen once. The origin of this receptor is a woman between 35 and 50 years old in a cohort exposed to, infected with or recovered from COVID-19 (not recorded which). V usage is TRBV4-1 and J usage is TRBJ1-4, with D tentatively TRBD1 (5 bases). Source material: PBMCs or T cells enriched from blood (not recorded which). In DNA, the CDR3 is TGCGCCAGCAGCCCCCGGTGGGGGGGGTCTGAAAAACTGTTTTTT. It is translated as CASSPRWGGSEKLFF.